This TCR beta chain emerged from a study of blood T cell repertoires in COVID-19. The protocol was immunoSEQ multiplex PCR, while the TCRdb copy is restricted to in-frame clones and leaves out a portion. The sample carries more than 200,000 clones, around nine tenths recorded once. Germline lookup yields CDR1 SGHTA and CDR2 FQGNSA. V dropped 3 bases and J dropped 3; count of bases not matched to a gene: 2. The CDR3 is 14 residues long. Cohort placement rested on clinical history that participants reported themselves. The material sequenced was PBMCs or T cells enriched from blood (not recorded which). This chain links TRBV7-2 with TRBJ2-3, with TRBD2 matching 8 bases. The TCR comes from a woman aged 45-65 years who had recovered from COVID-19. The CDR3 sequence: CASSFASGTDTQYF. CDR3 DNA: TGTGCCAGCAGCTTTGCTAGCGGGACAGATACGCAGTATTTT.